These T cell receptor beta chains were read from a single sample in a study of blood T cell repertoires in COVID-19. Assay used: immunoSEQ multiplex PCR; TCRdb lists only in-frame clones, some missing. Here the sample spans some 16,000 clones, around 88% being singletons. Sequencing input: peripheral blood. Receptors were obtained from a human donor in a cohort sampled during active COVID-19. Both conserved end residues are part of each CDR3. A D gene is named only where the DNA matches it firmly. Some rows mark clone size as missing; the rest say once, few, many or name a class of expanded clone.

CDR3aa: CAARPGLNQPQHF
CDR3nt: TGTGCCGCCCGACCGGGACTCAATCAGCCCCAGCATTTT
v_gene: TRBV6-5
j_gene: TRBJ1-5
abundance: .
d_gene: .

CDR3aa: CATSSGTGGGKNIQYF
CDR3nt: TGTGCCACCAGCAGCGGGACAGGGGGCGGCAAAAACATTCAGTACTTC
v_gene: TRBV15
j_gene: TRBJ2-4
abundance: .
d_gene: TRBD1

CDR3aa: CASSVSEYLSGANVLTF
CDR3nt: TGCGCCAGCAGCGTTAGCGAGTACCTCTCTGGGGCCAACGTCCTGACTTTC
v_gene: TRBV4-3
j_gene: TRBJ2-6
abundance: .
d_gene: .

CDR3aa: CASSITYVRNSPLHF
CDR3nt: TGTGCCAGTAGTATAACCTACGTCCGAAATTCACCCCTCCACTTT
v_gene: TRBV19
j_gene: TRBJ1-6
abundance: .
d_gene: .

CDR3aa: CASSQLGTVNEQFF
CDR3nt: TGCGCCAGCAGCCAGCTCGGGACAGTGAATGAGCAGTTCTTC
v_gene: TRBV4-3
j_gene: TRBJ2-1
abundance: .
d_gene: TRBD1

CDR3aa: CASSKPRGDRASGNTIYF
CDR3nt: TGTGCCAGCAGCAAGCCCCGCGGGGACAGAGCTTCTGGAAACACCATATATTTT
v_gene: TRBV2
j_gene: TRBJ1-3
abundance: .
d_gene: TRBD1

CDR3aa: CASSPTRGETNYGYTF
CDR3nt: TGTGCCAGCAGCCCCACGCGGGGCGAGACCAACTATGGCTACACCTTC
v_gene: TRBV7-8
j_gene: TRBJ1-2
abundance: .
d_gene: .

CDR3aa: CASSSRLGNEQFF
CDR3nt: TGTGCCAGCAGCTCCCGACTCGGCAATGAGCAGTTCTTC
v_gene: TRBV7-2
j_gene: TRBJ2-1
abundance: .
d_gene: .

CDR3aa: CASSQQLTSGANEQFF
CDR3nt: TGTGCCAGCAGCCAACAGCTTACTAGCGGGGCCAATGAGCAGTTCTTC
v_gene: TRBV3-1/TRBV3-2
j_gene: TRBJ2-1
abundance: .
d_gene: TRBD2

CDR3aa: CASSPRTSASYEQYF
CDR3nt: TGTGCCAGCAGCCCCCGGACTAGCGCCTCCTACGAGCAGTACTTC
v_gene: TRBV5-4
j_gene: TRBJ2-7
abundance: .
d_gene: TRBD2

CDR3aa: CASSLGLGADNEKLFF
CDR3nt: TGTGCCAGCAGCTTAGGGCTGGGAGCGGATAATGAAAAACTGTTTTTT
v_gene: TRBV7-8
j_gene: TRBJ1-4
abundance: .
d_gene: .

CDR3aa: CASSIPPLQGWNQPQHF
CDR3nt: TGTGCCAGTAGTATCCCACCCTTACAGGGTTGGAATCAGCCCCAGCATTTT
v_gene: TRBV19
j_gene: TRBJ1-5
abundance: once
d_gene: .

CDR3aa: CSVFAGGDFHWDEQYF
CDR3nt: TGCAGCGTTTTCGCAGGGGGCGACTTTCACTGGGACGAGCAGTACTTC
v_gene: TRBV29-1
j_gene: TRBJ2-7
abundance: .
d_gene: TRBD1

CDR3aa: CASSDTGARIPNYGYTF
CDR3nt: TGTGCCAGCAGTGACACAGGGGCCCGGATTCCCAACTATGGCTACACCTTC
v_gene: TRBV2
j_gene: TRBJ1-2
abundance: .
d_gene: TRBD1

CDR3aa: CASSVSDRGTDYGYTF
CDR3nt: TGTGCCAGCAGCGTCTCGGACAGGGGGACCGACTATGGCTACACCTTC
v_gene: TRBV9
j_gene: TRBJ1-2
abundance: .
d_gene: TRBD1

CDR3aa: CASSEARTSGGYNEQFF
CDR3nt: TGTGCCAGCAGTGAAGCCCGGACTAGCGGGGGCTACAATGAGCAGTTCTTC
v_gene: TRBV2
j_gene: TRBJ2-1
abundance: .
d_gene: TRBD2

CDR3aa: CAIRAREGAGTDTQYF
CDR3nt: TGTGCCATCCGTGCCCGCGAAGGGGCCGGCACAGATACGCAGTATTTT
v_gene: TRBV10-3
j_gene: TRBJ2-3
abundance: once
d_gene: .

CDR3aa: CASAVGITYEQYF
CDR3nt: TGTGCCAGCGCGGTCGGTATCACCTACGAGCAGTACTTC
v_gene: TRBV19
j_gene: TRBJ2-7
abundance: .
d_gene: .

CDR3aa: CASSLTGPRETQYF
CDR3nt: TGCGCCAGCAGCTTGACAGGGCCCCGAGAGACCCAGTACTTC
v_gene: TRBV5-1
j_gene: TRBJ2-5
abundance: .
d_gene: .

CDR3aa: CSVPGSGNTIYF
CDR3nt: TGCAGCGTCCCAGGGTCTGGAAACACCATATATTTT
v_gene: TRBV29-1
j_gene: TRBJ1-3
abundance: .
d_gene: .

CDR3aa: CASSLSTGSPYEQYF
CDR3nt: TGTGCCAGCAGCTTATCGACAGGGTCTCCCTACGAGCAGTACTTC
v_gene: TRBV7-3
j_gene: TRBJ2-7
abundance: .
d_gene: TRBD1

CDR3aa: CASTPREGPYGYTF
CDR3nt: TGTGCCAGCACCCCCCGGGAGGGTCCCTATGGCTACACCTTC
v_gene: TRBV27
j_gene: TRBJ1-2
abundance: .
d_gene: .

CDR3aa: CASSESLWGYTF
CDR3nt: TGTGCCAGCAGTGAATCACTGTGGGGCTACACTTTC
v_gene: TRBV6-1
j_gene: TRBJ1-2
abundance: .
d_gene: .

CDR3aa: CATSGAGGSSYNEQFF
CDR3nt: TGTGCCACCAGTGGGGCGGGTGGGAGCTCCTACAATGAGCAGTTCTTC
v_gene: TRBV24-1
j_gene: TRBJ2-1
abundance: once
d_gene: .

CDR3aa: CASSLVSGGRHYGYTF
CDR3nt: TGCGCCAGCAGCTTGGTTTCGGGGGGCCGGCACTATGGCTACACCTTC
v_gene: TRBV5-1
j_gene: TRBJ1-2
abundance: .
d_gene: .

CDR3aa: CASSVRGDITGELFF
CDR3nt: TGTGCCAGCAGCGTGCGAGGGGACATCACCGGGGAGCTGTTTTTT
v_gene: TRBV9
j_gene: TRBJ2-2
abundance: .
d_gene: .

CDR3aa: CASSPKRGDLGYGYTF
CDR3nt: TGTGCCAGCTCGCCTAAAAGGGGCGATCTGGGCTATGGCTACACCTTC
v_gene: TRBV18
j_gene: TRBJ1-2
abundance: .
d_gene: .

CDR3aa: CASSSDRVGGELFF
CDR3nt: TGTGCCAGCAGCTCCGACAGGGTTGGCGGGGAGCTGTTTTTT
v_gene: TRBV11-1
j_gene: TRBJ2-2
abundance: .
d_gene: TRBD1

CDR3aa: CAISRDSQETQYF
CDR3nt: TGTGCCATCAGCCGGGACAGCCAAGAGACCCAGTACTTC
v_gene: TRBV10-3
j_gene: TRBJ2-5
abundance: .
d_gene: TRBD1

CDR3aa: CASSPIEVPGVVTGELFF
CDR3nt: TGTGCCAGCAGCCCGATTGAGGTACCGGGAGTCGTTACCGGGGAGCTGTTTTTT
v_gene: TRBV9
j_gene: TRBJ2-2
abundance: .
d_gene: .

CDR3aa: CASSQRGGVPGHGNSPLHF
CDR3nt: TGTGCCAGCAGTCAACGGGGGGGCGTCCCGGGACATGGGAATTCACCCCTCCACTTT
v_gene: TRBV6-6
j_gene: TRBJ1-6
abundance: .
d_gene: .

CDR3aa: CASSRTGRAYEQYF
CDR3nt: TGTGCCAGCAGCCGGACAGGTAGGGCCTACGAGCAGTACTTC
v_gene: TRBV7-2
j_gene: TRBJ2-7
abundance: .
d_gene: TRBD1

CDR3aa: CASSLAAGGPGNEQFF
CDR3nt: TGTGCCAGCAGCTTAGCAGCGGGGGGGCCTGGGAATGAGCAGTTCTTC
v_gene: TRBV7-9
j_gene: TRBJ2-1
abundance: .
d_gene: TRBD2

CDR3aa: CASSLAPNTDTQYF
CDR3nt: TGTGCCAGCAGCTTGGCCCCTAACACAGATACGCAGTATTTT
v_gene: TRBV5-5
j_gene: TRBJ2-3
abundance: .
d_gene: .

CDR3aa: CASSLVLAVSANYGYTF
CDR3nt: TGTGCCAGCAGCTTAGTTCTAGCCGTCTCAGCTAACTATGGCTACACCTTC
v_gene: TRBV7-2
j_gene: TRBJ1-2
abundance: .
d_gene: .

CDR3aa: CASSLGTGTDTQYF
CDR3nt: TGTGCCAGCAGCCTAGGGACAGGCACAGATACGCAGTATTTT
v_gene: TRBV11-3
j_gene: TRBJ2-3
abundance: .
d_gene: TRBD1

CDR3aa: CASSWVLAGAETQYF
CDR3nt: TGTGCCAGCAGCTGGGTTCTAGCGGGAGCAGAGACCCAGTACTTC
v_gene: TRBV5-4
j_gene: TRBJ2-5
abundance: .
d_gene: TRBD2

CDR3aa: CASARPGGTYNEQFF
CDR3nt: TGTGCTAGTGCCCGCCCCGGCGGAACCTACAATGAGCAGTTCTTC
v_gene: TRBV12-5
j_gene: TRBJ2-1
abundance: .
d_gene: .

CDR3aa: CAISDTSGGDTNTGELFF
CDR3nt: TGTGCCATCAGTGACACTAGCGGGGGAGACACGAACACCGGGGAGCTGTTTTTT
v_gene: TRBV10-3
j_gene: TRBJ2-2
abundance: .
d_gene: TRBD2

CDR3aa: CASSPGGDGNQPQHF
CDR3nt: TGTGCCAGTAGTCCGGGGGGGGATGGCAATCAGCCCCAGCATTTT
v_gene: TRBV19
j_gene: TRBJ1-5
abundance: .
d_gene: .

CDR3aa: CASSLGREADTQYF
CDR3nt: TGTGCCAGCAGCTTGGGCAGGGAGGCAGATACGCAGTATTTT
v_gene: TRBV11-3
j_gene: TRBJ2-3
abundance: .
d_gene: .

CDR3aa: CASSAGQGRNTIYF
CDR3nt: TGTGCCAGCAGCGCCGGACAGGGACGAAACACCATATATTTT
v_gene: TRBV13
j_gene: TRBJ1-3
abundance: .
d_gene: TRBD1

CDR3aa: CASSLAGTDSYEQYF
CDR3nt: TGTGCCAGCAGCTTGGCCGGGACAGACTCCTACGAGCAGTACTTC
v_gene: TRBV5-6
j_gene: TRBJ2-7
abundance: .
d_gene: TRBD1

CDR3aa: CASSPNQGAVGNTIYF
CDR3nt: TGTGCCAGCTCACCAAACCAGGGGGCGGTAGGAAACACCATATATTTT
v_gene: TRBV18
j_gene: TRBJ1-3
abundance: .
d_gene: TRBD1

CDR3aa: CASSMGTGGRDEQYF
CDR3nt: TGCGCCAGCAGCATGGGGACAGGGGGCCGGGACGAGCAGTACTTC
v_gene: TRBV5-1
j_gene: TRBJ2-7
abundance: few
d_gene: TRBD1

CDR3aa: CASSQTLAGGETQYF
CDR3nt: TGTGCCAGCAGCCAAACCCTAGCGGGGGGGGAGACCCAGTACTTC
v_gene: TRBV5-4
j_gene: TRBJ2-5
abundance: .
d_gene: TRBD2

CDR3aa: CASSLRQIDTQYF
CDR3nt: TGTGCCAGCAGTCTTCGACAGATAGATACGCAGTATTTT
v_gene: TRBV25-1
j_gene: TRBJ2-3
abundance: .
d_gene: .

CDR3aa: CAWILSGGNTIYF
CDR3nt: TGTGCCTGGATACTATCCGGTGGAAACACCATATATTTT
v_gene: TRBV30
j_gene: TRBJ1-3
abundance: .
d_gene: .

CDR3aa: CASSSSGTTKQFF
CDR3nt: TGCGCCAGCAGCTCTTCCGGGACTACCAAGCAGTTCTTC
v_gene: TRBV5-1
j_gene: TRBJ2-1
abundance: .
d_gene: TRBD2

CDR3aa: CASSTGQGAVYGYTF
CDR3nt: TGTGCCAGCAGTACGGGACAGGGGGCTGTCTATGGCTACACCTTC
v_gene: TRBV6-2/TRBV6-3
j_gene: TRBJ1-2
abundance: .
d_gene: TRBD1

CDR3aa: CASSQVPGLGRGYTF
CDR3nt: TGCGCCAGCAGCCAAGTCCCCGGCTTGGGGAGGGGCTACACCTTC
v_gene: TRBV4-1
j_gene: TRBJ1-2
abundance: once
d_gene: .

CDR3aa: CASSEGGGRYEQYF
CDR3nt: TGCGCCAGCAGTGAGGGCGGGGGGAGGTACGAGCAGTACTTC
v_gene: TRBV10-2
j_gene: TRBJ2-7
abundance: .
d_gene: TRBD2

CDR3aa: CASSLATGTSYEQYF
CDR3nt: TGTGCCAGCAGCTTAGCGACAGGGACATCCTACGAGCAGTACTTC
v_gene: TRBV7-9
j_gene: TRBJ2-7
abundance: .
d_gene: TRBD1

CDR3aa: CASSLGAGTGAKTEFF
CDR3nt: TGTGCCAGCAGCTTAGGGGCCGGGACAGGGGCTAAAACAGAGTTCTTC
v_gene: TRBV7-8
j_gene: TRBJ2-1
abundance: .
d_gene: TRBD1

CDR3aa: CASSLGGGSGDTQYF
CDR3nt: TGTGCCAGCAGCTTAGGGGGAGGGAGTGGAGATACGCAGTATTTT
v_gene: TRBV7-2
j_gene: TRBJ2-3
abundance: .
d_gene: TRBD2

CDR3aa: CASRKFGTSGPLGQYF
CDR3nt: TGTGCCAGCAGAAAATTCGGGACTAGCGGCCCCCTCGGGCAGTACTTC
v_gene: TRBV2
j_gene: TRBJ2-7
abundance: .
d_gene: TRBD2

CDR3aa: CASSWDRSGNTIYF
CDR3nt: TGTGCCAGCAGCTGGGACAGGTCTGGAAACACCATATATTTT
v_gene: TRBV5-6
j_gene: TRBJ1-3
abundance: .
d_gene: TRBD1